Listed below are T cell receptor beta chains from one sample, sequenced in a study of cytomegalovirus exposure and HLA in healthy donors. The data were produced by immunoSEQ multiplex PCR, yet TCRdb's version contains in-frame clones alone and is incomplete. Altogether some 100,000 clones are present, 60% to 80% being singletons, with the ten largest covering less than 5%. Sequencing input: PBMCs. These receptors were taken from a young woman in good health and CMV-seropositive. CDR3s include the opening cysteine and the closing phenylalanine or tryptophan. The order of the fields is V gene, J gene, clone size, D gene, CDR3 DNA, CDR3 protein. D genes are given only for firm matches. The listing skips clone size in some rows; elsewhere it reads once, few, many or a size class.

TRBV7-9	TRBJ2-1	NA	TRBD1	TGTGCCAGCAGCCTAACCGGGACAGCCTACAATGAGCAGTTCTTC	CASSLTGTAYNEQFF
TRBV11-2	TRBJ2-7	few	TRBD1	TGTGCCAGCAGCGCCCCGTTTGGACAGGGGATCAACGAGCAGTACTTC	CASSAPFGQGINEQYF
TRBV5-4	TRBJ2-2	NA	TRBD1	TGTGCCAGCAGCCGGGACAGAGAGAACACCGGGGAGCTGTTTTTT	CASSRDRENTGELFF
TRBV5-1	TRBJ2-7	NA	NA	TGCGCCAGCAGCTTGGCGGTCAACTACGAGCAGTACTTC	CASSLAVNYEQYF
TRBV29-1	TRBJ2-7	NA	NA	TGCAGCGTAGTGAGGGGGATCTACGAGCAGTACTTC	CSVVRGIYEQYF
TRBV2	TRBJ2-7	NA	TRBD1	TGTGCCAGCAGCGGTTGGACAGGGCCCTACGAGCAGTACTTC	CASSGWTGPYEQYF
TRBV6-1	TRBJ2-3	once	TRBD1	TGTGCCAGCCTGGACGGACAGGGATTTGTAGATACGCAGTATTTT	CASLDGQGFVDTQYF
TRBV10-3	TRBJ2-7	NA	TRBD1	TGTGCCATCAGTTCAGGGGGCGAAGCCGTCGAGTACTTC	CAISSGGEAVEYF
TRBV5-1	TRBJ2-1	NA	NA	TGCGCCAGCAGCTTACTGGAGTTTGAGCAGTTCTTC	CASSLLEFEQFF
TRBV4-3	TRBJ2-7	NA	NA	TGCGCCAGCAGCCAAGGCGTTGCCCCGGGCTACGAGCAGTACTTC	CASSQGVAPGYEQYF
TRBV30	TRBJ1-3	NA	NA	TGTGCCTGGACGGGATGGAGGGAGGGAAACACCATATATTTT	CAWTGWREGNTIYF
TRBV28	TRBJ2-7	NA	TRBD2	TGTGCCAGCAGTTGGGCTAGCGGGATGAGCTACGAGCAGTACTTC	CASSWASGMSYEQYF
TRBV27	TRBJ2-3	NA	TRBD2	TGTGCCAGCAGTCCGACCGGACTAGCGGGCTATACGCAGTATTTT	CASSPTGLAGYTQYF
TRBV7-9	TRBJ2-1	NA	NA	TGTGCCAGCAGCTTAGCGGGAGGAAACTATGAGCAGTTCTTC	CASSLAGGNYEQFF
TRBV27	TRBJ2-3	NA	NA	TGTGCCAGCAGTTTATCTGTCGGCACAGATACGCAGTATTTT	CASSLSVGTDTQYF
TRBV2	TRBJ1-1	NA	TRBD1	TGTGCCAGCAGGCAGGGGGGCCAAGCTTTCTTT	CASRQGGQAFF
TRBV5-4	TRBJ2-7	NA	TRBD2	TGTGCCAGCAGCTTGGGGCTAGCGGGAGGGCTTGGCTACGAGCAGTACTTC	CASSLGLAGGLGYEQYF
TRBV27	TRBJ2-7	NA	NA	TGTGCCAGCAGTCCCTGGGACTCATCCTACGAGCAGTACTTC	CASSPWDSSYEQYF
TRBV27	TRBJ2-7	NA	TRBD1	TGTGCCAGCAGTTTCCGGGGACAGGGACGCTACGAGCAGTACTTC	CASSFRGQGRYEQYF
TRBV19	TRBJ2-7	NA	TRBD2	TGTGCCAGTAGTATTCAACTAGCGGGAGGCTACGAGCAGTACTTC	CASSIQLAGGYEQYF
TRBV7-9	TRBJ2-7	NA	TRBD2	TGTGCCAGCAGCCCTCGGGGTGCGGGAGCCTACGAGCAGTACTTC	CASSPRGAGAYEQYF
TRBV7-9	TRBJ2-1	NA	NA	TGTGCCAGCAGACACCCGCGACAGGCTGAGCAGTTCTTC	CASRHPRQAEQFF
TRBV7-9	TRBJ2-3	NA	TRBD2	TGTGCCAGCAGGGTGGGACTAGCGGTACCGAGGGATACGCAGTATTTT	CASRVGLAVPRDTQYF
TRBV5-1	TRBJ2-2	NA	TRBD2	TGCGCCAGCAGCTACGGACTAGCGGGTCCCGGGGAGCTGTTTTTT	CASSYGLAGPGELFF
TRBV5-1	TRBJ2-3	NA	TRBD2	TGCGCCAGCAGCTTGCCTGCGGGAGCGGCAGATACGCAGTATTTT	CASSLPAGAADTQYF
TRBV9	TRBJ2-1	NA	NA	TGTGCCAGCAGCGTACCCGGGACCAGGGGTCTAGCCGATAACTCCTACAATGAGCAGTTCTTC	CASSVPGTRGLADNSYNEQFF
TRBV19	TRBJ1-2	NA	NA	TGTGCCAGTACAGGAAATTACTTCGGCTACACCTTC	CASTGNYFGYTF
TRBV5-1	TRBJ1-4	NA	TRBD1	TGCGCCAGCAGCCCTGGACAGGGGATGTGGGAAAAACTGTTTTTT	CASSPGQGMWEKLFF
TRBV30	TRBJ1-1	many	TRBD1	TGTGCCTGGAGCCACTTGGGACAGGCGAACACTGAAGCTTTCTTT	CAWSHLGQANTEAFF
TRBV19	TRBJ2-7	once	NA	TGTGCCAGTAGTATAGATCGACTCCGGGAGCAGTACTTC	CASSIDRLREQYF
TRBV7-2	TRBJ2-5	NA	NA	TGTGCCAGCAGCTCCCGGACTACTGGATGGCGAGAGACCCAGTACTTC	CASSSRTTGWRETQYF
TRBV15	TRBJ1-1	NA	NA	TGTGCCACCAGCAGGGCACAGGGCATGAACACTGAAGCTTTCTTT	CATSRAQGMNTEAFF
TRBV28	TRBJ2-5	NA	TRBD1	TGTGCCAGCAGTTCCCCCGACAGGGGGCCGGAGACCCAGTACTTC	CASSSPDRGPETQYF
TRBV6-4	TRBJ2-3	NA	NA	TGTGCCAGCACACCCAGGACGCAGTATTTT	CASTPRTQYF
TRBV19	TRBJ2-5	NA	TRBD1	TGTGCCAGTAGTATGGGACAGGCTCAAGGGGAGACCCAGTACTTC	CASSMGQAQGETQYF
TRBV9	TRBJ2-3	NA	NA	TGTGCCAGCAGCGCCACGGACTCGGGTACGCAGTATTTT	CASSATDSGTQYF
TRBV30	TRBJ2-1	NA	NA	TGTGCCTGGAGTGACGGGAACTACAATGAGCAGTTCTTC	CAWSDGNYNEQFF
TRBV30	TRBJ1-1	NA	NA	TGTGCCTGGAGTGTTGACTTAGGGGGCACTGAAGCTTTCTTT	CAWSVDLGGTEAFF
TRBV9	TRBJ2-3	NA	NA	TGTGCCAGCAGCGAACGACTAGGATTCACAGATACGCAGTATTTT	CASSERLGFTDTQYF
TRBV7-2	TRBJ2-7	few	TRBD2	TGTGCCAGCAGCTTGACTAGCGGGGCTTCCTACGAGCAGTACTTC	CASSLTSGASYEQYF
TRBV6-6	TRBJ1-2	few	TRBD1	TGTGCCAGCAGTTATTCCGGGACAGGGGGCTATGGCTACACCTTC	CASSYSGTGGYGYTF
TRBV6-5	TRBJ2-1	NA	NA	TGTGCCAGCAGTTACTCGTCAGCGAACTACTACAATGAGCAGTTCTTC	CASSYSSANYYNEQFF
TRBV29-1	TRBJ2-7	NA	TRBD1	TGCAGCGTTGAAGGGACAGGGGCCTACGAGCAGTACTTC	CSVEGTGAYEQYF
TRBV7-9	TRBJ1-5	NA	NA	TGTGCCAGCAGCTATAGTGGTTCCGAGCCCCAGCATTTT	CASSYSGSEPQHF
TRBV7-9	TRBJ2-3	NA	NA	TGTTCCAGCAGCCCTCAACCAGTAGATACGCAGTATTTT	CSSSPQPVDTQYF
TRBV18	TRBJ1-1	NA	TRBD1	TGTGCCAGCTCACCACCGGGACAGGCCAACACTGAAGCTTTCTTT	CASSPPGQANTEAFF
TRBV4-3	TRBJ2-7	NA	NA	TGCGCCAGCAGCCAAGCGGCGGGACAGATCTACGAGCAGTACTTC	CASSQAAGQIYEQYF
TRBV28	TRBJ2-3	once	NA	TGTGCCAGCAGTTTATCCCCAGCGGGTGCTGGAGATACGCAGTATTTT	CASSLSPAGAGDTQYF
TRBV25-1	TRBJ2-5	NA	NA	TGTGCCAGCAGTGACTCCTGGGCCAACCAAGAGACCCAGTACTTC	CASSDSWANQETQYF
TRBV27	TRBJ2-5	NA	TRBD2	TGTGCCAGCAGTTTACGCTTGACTAGCGGGAGGGCCCGAGAGACCCAGTACTTC	CASSLRLTSGRARETQYF
TRBV29-1	TRBJ2-7	NA	TRBD2	TGCAGCGTTGTGGAAGCGGGAGGTCGCGAGCAGTACTTC	CSVVEAGGREQYF
TRBV27	TRBJ1-2	NA	TRBD1	TGTGCCAGCAGTTTTCGGACAGGGGGCGATGGCTACACCTTC	CASSFRTGGDGYTF
TRBV27	TRBJ2-7	NA	NA	TGTGCTAGCAGTTTTGACGGGAGTACCTACGAGCAGTACTTC	CASSFDGSTYEQYF
TRBV19	TRBJ2-5	few	TRBD2	TGTGCCAGTAGTACCCTGGGGGGGGGATCCCAAGAGACCCAGTACTTC	CASSTLGGGSQETQYF
TRBV19	TRBJ2-7	NA	TRBD2	TGTGCCAGTAGTATGAGGGGACTAGCGGGATACGAGCAGTACTTC	CASSMRGLAGYEQYF
TRBV28	TRBJ2-1	NA	NA	TGTGCCAGCAGGCCCGCTATAGGTAATTGGGCTTACAATGAGCAGTTCTTC	CASRPAIGNWAYNEQFF
TRBV9	TRBJ1-4	NA	TRBD1	TGTGCCAGCAGCGTGGGGGACAGGGTGGGTGAAAAACTGTTTTTT	CASSVGDRVGEKLFF